This T cell receptor beta chain stems from a study of blood T cell repertoires in COVID-19. The assay was immunoSEQ multiplex PCR, and TCRdb's table has in-frame clones only and misses some. Of about 70,000 clones in the sample, around 88% were seen once. The germline gives CDR1 SGHRS, CDR2 YFSETQ. The CDR3 runs 16 residues. V was cut by 4 bases and J by 0 bases, with 13 bases left in between. The chain combines TRBV5-1 with TRBJ2-2; D is undetermined. What was sequenced was peripheral blood. This TCR was sampled from a human donor in a cohort sampled during active COVID-19. For the CDR3, the DNA is TGCGCCAGCAGCCCACTCAGAAGCGCGAACACCGGGGAGCTGTTTTTT. Amino acid sequence: CASSPLRSANTGELFF.